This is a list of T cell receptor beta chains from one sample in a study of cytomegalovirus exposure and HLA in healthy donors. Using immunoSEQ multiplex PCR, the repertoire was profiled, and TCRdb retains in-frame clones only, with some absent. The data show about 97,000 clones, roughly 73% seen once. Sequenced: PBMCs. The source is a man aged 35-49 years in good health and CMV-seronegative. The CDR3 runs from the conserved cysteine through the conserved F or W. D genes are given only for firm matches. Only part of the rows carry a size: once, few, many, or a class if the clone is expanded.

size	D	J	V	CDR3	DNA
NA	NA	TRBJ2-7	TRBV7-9	CASSLINNYEQYF	TGTGCCAGCAGCTTGATAAACAACTACGAGCAGTACTTC
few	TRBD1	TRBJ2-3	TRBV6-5	CASSYRGQGADTQYF	TGTGCCAGCAGTTATCGGGGACAGGGGGCAGATACGCAGTATTTT
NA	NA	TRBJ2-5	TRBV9	CASSVDGGYETQYF	TGTGCCAGCAGCGTAGATGGAGGGTATGAGACCCAGTACTTC
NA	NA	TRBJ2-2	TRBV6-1	CASMGTYTGELFF	TGTGCCAGCATGGGGACTTACACCGGGGAGCTGTTTTTT
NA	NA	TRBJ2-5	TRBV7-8	CASSLLGVYLVQETQYF	TGTGCCAGCAGCTTATTGGGCGTTTATCTGGTCCAAGAGACCCAGTACTTC
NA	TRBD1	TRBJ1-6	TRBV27	CASSQLFNRGWNSPLHF	TGTGCCAGCAGCCAACTATTTAACAGGGGTTGGAATTCACCCCTCCACTTT
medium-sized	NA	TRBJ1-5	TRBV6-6	CASSYAGFNQPQHF	TGTGCCAGCAGTTACGCGGGGTTCAATCAGCCCCAGCATTTT
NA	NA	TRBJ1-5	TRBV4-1	CASSQEATGRQPQHF	TGCGCCAGCAGCCAAGAGGCCACAGGCCGTCAGCCCCAGCATTTT
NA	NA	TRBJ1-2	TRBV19	CASSASTGIGYTF	TGTGCCAGTAGTGCCTCTACAGGGATCGGCTACACCTTC
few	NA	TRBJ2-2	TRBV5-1	CASSVAVGELFF	TGCGCCAGCAGCGTAGCGGTCGGGGAGCTGTTTTTT